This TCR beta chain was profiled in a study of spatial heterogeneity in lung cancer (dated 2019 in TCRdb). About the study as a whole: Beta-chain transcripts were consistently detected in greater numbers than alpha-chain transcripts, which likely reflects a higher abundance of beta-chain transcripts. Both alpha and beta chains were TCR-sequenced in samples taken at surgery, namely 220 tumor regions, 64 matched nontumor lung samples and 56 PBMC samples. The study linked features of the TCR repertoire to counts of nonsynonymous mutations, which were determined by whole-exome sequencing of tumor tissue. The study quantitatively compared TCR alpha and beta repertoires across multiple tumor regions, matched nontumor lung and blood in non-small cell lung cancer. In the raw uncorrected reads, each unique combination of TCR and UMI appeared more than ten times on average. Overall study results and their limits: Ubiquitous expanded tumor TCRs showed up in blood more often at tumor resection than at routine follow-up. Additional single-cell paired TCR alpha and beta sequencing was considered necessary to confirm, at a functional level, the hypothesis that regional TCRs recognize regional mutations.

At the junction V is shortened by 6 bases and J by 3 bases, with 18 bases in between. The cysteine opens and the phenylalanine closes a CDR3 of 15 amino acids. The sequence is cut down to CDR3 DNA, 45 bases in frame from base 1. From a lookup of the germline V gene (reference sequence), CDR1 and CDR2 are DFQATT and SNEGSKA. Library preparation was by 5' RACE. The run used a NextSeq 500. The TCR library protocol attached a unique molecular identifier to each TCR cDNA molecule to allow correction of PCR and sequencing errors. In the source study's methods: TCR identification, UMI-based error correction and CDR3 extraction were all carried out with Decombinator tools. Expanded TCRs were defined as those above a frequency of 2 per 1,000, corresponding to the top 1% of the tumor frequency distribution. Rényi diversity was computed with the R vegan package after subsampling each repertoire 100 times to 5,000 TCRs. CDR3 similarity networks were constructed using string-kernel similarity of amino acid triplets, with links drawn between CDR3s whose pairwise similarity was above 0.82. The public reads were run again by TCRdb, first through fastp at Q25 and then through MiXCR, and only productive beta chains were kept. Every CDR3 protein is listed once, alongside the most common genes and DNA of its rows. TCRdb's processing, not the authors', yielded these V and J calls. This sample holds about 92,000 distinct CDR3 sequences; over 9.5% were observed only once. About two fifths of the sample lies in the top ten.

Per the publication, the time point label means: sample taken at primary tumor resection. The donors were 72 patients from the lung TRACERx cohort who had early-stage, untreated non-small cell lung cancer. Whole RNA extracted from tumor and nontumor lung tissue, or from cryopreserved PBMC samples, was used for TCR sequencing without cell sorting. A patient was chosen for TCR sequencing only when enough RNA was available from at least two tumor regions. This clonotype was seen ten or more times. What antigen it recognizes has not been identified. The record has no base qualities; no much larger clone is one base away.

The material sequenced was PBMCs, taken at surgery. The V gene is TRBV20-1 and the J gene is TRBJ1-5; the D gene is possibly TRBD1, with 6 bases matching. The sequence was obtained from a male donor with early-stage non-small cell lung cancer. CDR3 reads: CSARTALGPNQPQHF. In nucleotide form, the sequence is TGCAGTGCCAGGACAGCCCTGGGCCCCAATCAGCCCCAGCATTTT.